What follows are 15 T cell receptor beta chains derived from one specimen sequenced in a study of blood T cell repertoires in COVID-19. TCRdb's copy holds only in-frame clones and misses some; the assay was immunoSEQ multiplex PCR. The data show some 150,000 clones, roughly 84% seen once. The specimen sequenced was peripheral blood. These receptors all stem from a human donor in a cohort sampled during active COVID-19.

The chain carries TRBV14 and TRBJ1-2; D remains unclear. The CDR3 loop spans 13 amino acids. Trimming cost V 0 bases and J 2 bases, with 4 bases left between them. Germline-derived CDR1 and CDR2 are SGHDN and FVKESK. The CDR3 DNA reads TGTGCCAGCAGCCAAGACCCAAACTATGGCTACACCTTC. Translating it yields CASSQDPNYGYTF.

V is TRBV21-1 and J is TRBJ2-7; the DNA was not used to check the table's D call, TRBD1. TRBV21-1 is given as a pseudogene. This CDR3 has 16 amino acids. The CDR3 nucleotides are TGTGCCAGCACCCCAACCGGGACAGGGGATTGGTACGAGCAGTACTTC. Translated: CASTPTGTGDWYEQYF.

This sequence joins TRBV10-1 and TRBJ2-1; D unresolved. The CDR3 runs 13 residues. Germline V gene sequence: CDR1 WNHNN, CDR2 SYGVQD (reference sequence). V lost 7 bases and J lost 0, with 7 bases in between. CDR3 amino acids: CASMRSSYNEQFF. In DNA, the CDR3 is TGCGCCAGCATGCGGAGCTCCTACAATGAGCAGTTCTTC.

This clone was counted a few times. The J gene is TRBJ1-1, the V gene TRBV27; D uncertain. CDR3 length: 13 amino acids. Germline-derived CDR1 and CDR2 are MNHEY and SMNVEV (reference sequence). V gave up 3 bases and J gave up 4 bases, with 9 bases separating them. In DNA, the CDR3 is TGTGCCAGCAGTTTCCGAGGGATCACTGAAGCTTTCTTT. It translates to CASSFRGITEAFF.

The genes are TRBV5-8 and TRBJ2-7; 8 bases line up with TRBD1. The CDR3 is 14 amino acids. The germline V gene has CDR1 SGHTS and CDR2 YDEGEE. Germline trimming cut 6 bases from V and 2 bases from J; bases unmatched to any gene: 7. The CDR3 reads CASTRDRNPYEQYF. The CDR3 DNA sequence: TGTGCCAGCACCCGGGACAGGAACCCCTACGAGCAGTACTTC.

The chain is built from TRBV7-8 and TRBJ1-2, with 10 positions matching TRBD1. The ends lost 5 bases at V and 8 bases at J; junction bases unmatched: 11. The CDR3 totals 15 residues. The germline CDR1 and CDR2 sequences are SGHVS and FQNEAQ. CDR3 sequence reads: CASSPRQGAGGGYTF. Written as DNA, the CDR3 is TGTGCCAGCAGCCCCAGACAGGGGGCAGGAGGAGGCTACACCTTC.

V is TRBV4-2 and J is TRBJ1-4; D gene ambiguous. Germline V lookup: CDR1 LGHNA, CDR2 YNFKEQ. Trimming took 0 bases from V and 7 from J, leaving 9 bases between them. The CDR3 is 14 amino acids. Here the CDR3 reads CASSQEGRVEKLFF. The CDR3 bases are TGTGCCAGCAGCCAAGAGGGGAGGGTTGAAAAACTGTTTTTT.

The CDR3 region has the DNA TGTGCCATCAGTGAGTCTTGGTCGAAACCTAACAATGAGCAGTTCTTC. It specifies CAISESWSKPNNEQFF. The chain recombines TRBV10-3 with TRBJ2-1, with D hard to call. Trimming stripped 0 bases from V and 5 bases from J, with 14 bases between. From germline, CDR1 is ENHRY and CDR2 SYGVKD. The CDR3 has 16 amino acids.

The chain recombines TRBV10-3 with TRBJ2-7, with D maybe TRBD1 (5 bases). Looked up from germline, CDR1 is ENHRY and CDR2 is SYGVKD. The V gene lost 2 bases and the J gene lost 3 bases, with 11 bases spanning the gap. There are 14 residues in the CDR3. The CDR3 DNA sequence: TGTGCCATCAGTGAGGGGGCCTCCTTCTACGAGCAGTACGTC. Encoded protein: CAISEGASFYEQYV.

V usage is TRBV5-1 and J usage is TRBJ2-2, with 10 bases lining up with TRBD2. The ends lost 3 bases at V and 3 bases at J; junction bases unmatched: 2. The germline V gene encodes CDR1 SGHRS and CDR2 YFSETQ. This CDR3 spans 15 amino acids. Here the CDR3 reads CASSYLAGDTGELFF. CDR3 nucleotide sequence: TGCGCCAGCAGCTACCTAGCGGGAGACACCGGGGAGCTGTTTTTT. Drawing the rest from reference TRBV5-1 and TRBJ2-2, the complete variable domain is KAGVTQTPRYLIKTRGQQVTLSCSPISGHRSVSWYQQTPGQGLQFLFEYFSETQRNKGNFPGRFSGRQFSNSRSEMNVSTLELGDSALYLCASSYLAGDTGELFFGEGSRLTVL.

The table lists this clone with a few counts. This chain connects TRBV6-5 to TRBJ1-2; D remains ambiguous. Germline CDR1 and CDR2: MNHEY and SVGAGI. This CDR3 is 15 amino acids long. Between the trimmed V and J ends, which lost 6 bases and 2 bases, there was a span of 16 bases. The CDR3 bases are TGTGCCAGCAGCCGCTTAACTGGCGGAAACTATGGCTACACCTTC. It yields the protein CASSRLTGGNYGYTF.

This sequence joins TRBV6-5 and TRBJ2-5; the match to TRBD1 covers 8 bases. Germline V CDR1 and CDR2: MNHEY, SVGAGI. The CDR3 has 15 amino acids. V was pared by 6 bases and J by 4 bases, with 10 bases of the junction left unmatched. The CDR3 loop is CASSLRTGWSETQYF. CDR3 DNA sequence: TGTGCCAGCAGCCTTAGGACAGGGTGGTCAGAGACCCAGTACTTC.

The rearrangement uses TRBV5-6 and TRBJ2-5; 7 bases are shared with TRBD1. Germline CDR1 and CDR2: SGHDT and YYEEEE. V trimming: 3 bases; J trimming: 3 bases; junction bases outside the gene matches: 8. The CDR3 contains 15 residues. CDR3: CASSSYFTGEETQYF. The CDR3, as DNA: TGTGCCAGCAGCTCGTATTTTACAGGGGAAGAGACCCAGTACTTC.

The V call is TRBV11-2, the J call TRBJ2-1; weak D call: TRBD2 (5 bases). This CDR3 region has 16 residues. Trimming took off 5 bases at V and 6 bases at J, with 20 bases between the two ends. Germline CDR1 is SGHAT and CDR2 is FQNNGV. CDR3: CASSPDRGTIFNEQFF. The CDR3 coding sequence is TGTGCCAGCAGCCCAGACCGGGGTACTATCTTCAATGAGCAGTTCTTC.

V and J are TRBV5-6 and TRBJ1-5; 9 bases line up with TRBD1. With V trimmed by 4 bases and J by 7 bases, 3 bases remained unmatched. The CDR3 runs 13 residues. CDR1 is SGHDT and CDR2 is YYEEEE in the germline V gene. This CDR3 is CASSRDRVQPQHF. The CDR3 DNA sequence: TGTGCCAGCAGCCGGGACAGGGTCCAGCCCCAGCATTTT.